This T cell receptor (beta chain) was sequenced in a study of T cell responses to AZD1222 COVID-19 vaccine. Trimming pared 7 bases from V and 0 bases from J, leaving 9 bases between. Germline V gene data show CDR1 as GTSNPN and CDR2 as SVGIG (reference sequence). This CDR3 contains 12 residues. Here immunoSEQ multiplex PCR was the method, and the copy in TCRdb shows in-frame clones only, minus some. The top ten hold around 7.9% of the sample, which has roughly 200,000 clones, roughly 88% seen once. This clonotype was obtained from an adult in good health. The source material was peripheral blood, sampled on day 0 of AZD1222 vaccination. The chain links TRBV30 to TRBJ1-1; D not certain. CDR3 bases: TGTGCCTCTCGGACGGTGAACACTGAAGCTTTCTTT. It is translated as CASRTVNTEAFF.